The 17 T cell receptor beta chains listed next were all sequenced from one sample in a study of T cell responses to AZD1222 COVID-19 vaccine. The data were produced by immunoSEQ multiplex PCR, yet TCRdb's version contains in-frame clones alone and is incomplete. The table shows tens of thousands of clones, with roughly nine tenths occurring only once. Sequencing used peripheral blood, obtained on day 0 of AZD1222 vaccination. The receptor source for this set is an adult in good health.

V gene TRBV27 combines with J gene TRBJ1-2; maybe TRBD1 (6 bases). V was pared by 0 bases and J by 4 bases, with 15 bases between. The CDR3 runs 16 residues. Germline V gene sequence: CDR1 MNHEY, CDR2 SMNVEV (reference sequence). This CDR3 reads CASSLSELTGIYGYTF. CDR3 DNA sequence: TGTGCCAGCAGTTTATCCGAGTTGACAGGTATCTATGGCTACACCTTC.

This clone has just one count. This chain uses TRBV5-4 with TRBJ1-1, with 7 bases aligning to TRBD1. Per the germline V gene, CDR1 is SGHNT and CDR2 is YYREEE (reference sequence). After removal of 4 bases from V and 4 bases from J, the junction contained 10 bases not matched to a gene. The CDR3 has 15 amino acids. CDR3 amino acids: CASSRPTGQGTEAFF. The CDR3 DNA reads as TGTGCCAGCAGCCGACCGACAGGGCAGGGCACTGAAGCTTTCTTT.

V and J are TRBV5-1 and TRBJ1-2; D unresolved. Germline assignment: CDR1 SGHRS and CDR2 YFSETQ. The CDR3 totals 14 residues. Trimming took 4 bases from V and 2 from J, leaving 12 bases between them. DNA for the CDR3: TGCGCCAGCAGCCCCCCGGGAGGGAACTATGGCTACACCTTC. Amino acids: CASSPPGGNYGYTF.

V is TRBV3-1 (or the pseudogene TRBV3-2) and J is TRBJ2-7; the D gene is possibly TRBD2 (6 bases). CDR1 LGHDT and CDR2 YNNKEL come from the germline V gene (reference sequence). This CDR3 has 15 residues. Trimming shortened V by 0 bases and J by 4 bases, and 13 bases separated the two germline ends. CDR3 sequence reads: CASSQDRRGSYEQYF. In DNA, the CDR3 is TGTGCCAGCAGCCAAGATAGGCGGGGTAGTTACGAGCAGTACTTC.

This chain joins TRBV6-1 and TRBJ1-2; the match to TRBD1 covers 9 bases. The CDR3 length is 16 residues. CDR1 and CDR2 from the germline V gene are MNHNS and SASEGT. V lost 1 base and J lost 4; bases outside the gene matches: 7. The DNA for the CDR3 is TGTGCCAGCAGTGAAGTCAGTGGGACAGGGATCTATGGCTACACCTTC. This sequence encodes CASSEVSGTGIYGYTF.

This chain connects TRBV6-5 to TRBJ1-2; no firm D call. V was trimmed by 6 bases and J by 8 bases, leaving 13 bases between them. The CDR3 covers 12 residues. CDR1 is MNHEY, CDR2 SVGAGI, per germline. In DNA, the CDR3 is TGTGCCAGCAGGGATGGGGTCGGAGGCTACACCTTC. It codes for CASRDGVGGYTF.

Note on this clone: The junction shows a germline mismatch at one end, possibly a read error. CDR3 loop: CASSLDLHQGPYYGYTF. The CDR3 region has the DNA TGTGCCAGCAGTTTGGACCTTCACCAGGGGCCATACTATGGCTACACCTTC. V usage is TRBV5-5 and J usage is TRBJ1-2, with a tentative D call TRBD1 (6 bases). CDR3 size: 17 residues. The V gene's germline CDR1 is SGHKS and CDR2 YYEKEE (reference sequence).

The chain uses TRBV4-3 and TRBJ2-7; D unresolved. The CDR3 extends over 13 amino acids. V was trimmed by 0 bases and J by 5 bases, leaving 8 bases between them. Germline V lookup: CDR1 LGHNA, CDR2 YSLEER. DNA for the CDR3: TGCGCCAGCAGCCAAGAGATTCGAAACGAGCAGTACTTC. This gives the protein CASSQEIRNEQYF.

The gene calls are TRBV6-5 and TRBJ1-5; a possible D gene is TRBD1 (5 bases). The CDR3 is made up of 15 amino acids. Trimming removed 2 bases from V and 3 bases from J, with 11 bases in between. Germline values: CDR1 MNHEY, CDR2 SVGAGI. The CDR3 reads CASSYAGGINQPQHF. CDR3 DNA: TGTGCCAGCAGTTACGCGGGGGGGATCAATCAGCCCCAGCATTTT.

The chain links TRBV12-3 or TRBV12-4 to TRBJ2-5; D remains ambiguous. The ends were cut back, 3 bases at V and 7 bases at J, with 12 bases in the middle. The CDR3 runs to 13 residues. As DNA, the CDR3 is TGTGCCAGCAGTTTTGGCCAGGCTGGGACCCAGTACTTC. Encoded protein: CASSFGQAGTQYF.

The chain employs TRBV4-1 and TRBJ1-4, with 7 nucleotides matching TRBD1. The CDR3 is 15 residues long. V lost 4 bases to trimming and J lost 5 bases; unmatched junction nucleotides: 7. In germline, CDR1 is MGHRA, CDR2 YSYEKL. The CDR3 region has the DNA TGCGCCAGCAGCCGAGCGGGACAGACAAATGAAAAACTGTTTTTT. This translates into CASSRAGQTNEKLFF.

The V call is TRBV19, the J call TRBJ1-2, with 8 bases fitting TRBD1. The length of the CDR3 is 14 residues. Per germline, CDR1 LNHDA and CDR2 SQIVND (reference sequence). The junction had 11 bases not matched to a gene; V was cut back by 6 bases and J by 8 bases. The CDR3 nucleotides are TGTGCCAGTAGGACCCCAGACAGGGGTGAAGGCTACACCTTC. Protein: CASRTPDRGEGYTF.

This clone was seen only once. The V gene is TRBV6-5, the J gene TRBJ2-2; 8 bases line up with TRBD1. Unmatched junction bases numbered 7, after V lost 6 bases and J lost 4 bases. In germline, CDR1 is MNHEY, CDR2 SVGAGI. The CDR3 consists of 15 residues. The CDR3 bases are TGTGCCAGCAGGACACAGGGGGTTGTCACCGGGGAGCTGTTTTTT. Protein product: CASRTQGVVTGELFF.

Only one count was recorded for this clone. The chain combines TRBV7-9 with TRBJ1-4; 9 bases match TRBD1. The germline gives CDR1 SEHNR, CDR2 FQNEAQ (reference sequence). V lost 7 bases and J lost 7; bases outside the gene matches: 10. This CDR3 is 15 amino acids long. The DNA of the CDR3 is TGTGCCAGCAACTTTGGGGGACAGGGAAGTGAAAAACTGTTTTTT. Translating gives CASNFGGQGSEKLFF.

The chain combines TRBV2 with TRBJ2-2, with 7 bases identical to TRBD1. Germline-derived CDR1 and CDR2 are SNHLY and FYNNEI. CDR3 size: 15 residues. After removal of 6 bases from V and 4 bases from J, the junction contained 8 bases not matched to a gene. DNA of the CDR3: TGTGCCAGCAGAGGAACAGGGGCGGCCACCGGGGAGCTGTTTTTT. Amino acid sequence: CASRGTGAATGELFF.

The chain links TRBV5-1 to TRBJ2-7; TRBD2 aligns across 12 bases. V shed 0 bases and J 4 bases; nucleotides not matched to a gene: 5. CDR1 is SGHRS, CDR2 YFSETQ, per germline. This CDR3 has 16 residues. The CDR3 protein is CASSLASTSGRYEQYF. Here the CDR3 DNA reads TGCGCCAGCAGCTTGGCCTCAACTAGCGGGAGGTACGAGCAGTACTTC.

CDR3 region: CASSKAPKRRPYNEQFF. CDR3 DNA: TGTGCCAGCAGCAAAGCCCCGAAGCGGAGACCCTACAATGAGCAGTTCTTC. The genes are TRBV21-1 and TRBJ2-1; the table's D call, TRBD2, was not checked against the DNA. TRBV21-1 is a listed pseudogene. The CDR3 loop spans 17 amino acids.